This T cell receptor (beta chain) was found in a study of control samples from healthy donors and cancer patients. This CDR3 is 14 amino acids long. Looked up from germline, CDR1 is MNHEY and CDR2 is SMNVEV (reference sequence). Deletions cut 5 bases from V and 7 bases from J, with 17 bases between. Method: immunoSEQ multiplex PCR; TCRdb's copy keeps in-frame clones and lacks some. The table records 100,000 to 150,000 clones, roughly nine tenths of them present only once. The chain joins TRBV27 to TRBJ1-2, with D perhaps matching TRBD1 (5 bases). This receptor was taken from a middle-aged man with head and neck cancer. Sequencing input: PBMCs. CDR3: CASSPSDTYAGYTF. The CDR3 region has the DNA TGTGCCAGCAGTCCATCGGACACTTATGCTGGCTACACCTTC.